The source of this T cell receptor beta chain is a study of blood T cell repertoires in COVID-19. Looking at the study overall: PBMCs, B-cell-depleted T cells, or T cells provided the cDNA or gDNA that made up the material.

The length of the CDR3 is 15 residues. Germline loops: CDR1 SGHTA, CDR2 FQGNSA. V lost 5 bases, J lost 2 bases, and 8 bases stayed unmatched. Measured with immunoSEQ multiplex PCR; TCRdb has only the in-frame clones, and not every one. This table has tens of thousands of clones, roughly 90% appearing once. One Seattle source followed patients from active infection through their disease course. The sequenced sample was peripheral blood. The chain uses TRBV7-2 and TRBJ2-5; 7 nucleotides align to TRBD2. The receptor's source is a man aged 50-59 years with COVID-19, enrolled during active disease. The CDR3 nucleotides are TGTGCCAGCAGCGCCGTACGGGGACTACAAGAGACCCAGTACTTC. This codes for CASSAVRGLQETQYF.